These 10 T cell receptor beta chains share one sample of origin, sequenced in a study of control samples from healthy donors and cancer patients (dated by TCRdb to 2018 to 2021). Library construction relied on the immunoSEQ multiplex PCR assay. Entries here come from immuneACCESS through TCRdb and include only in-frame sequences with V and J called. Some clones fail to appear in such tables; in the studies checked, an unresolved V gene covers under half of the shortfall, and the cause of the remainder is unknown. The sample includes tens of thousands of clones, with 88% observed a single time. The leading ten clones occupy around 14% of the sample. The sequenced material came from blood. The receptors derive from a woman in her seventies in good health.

CDR3 coding DNA: TGTGCCAGCAGCCCTTCGACAGGGGGCAACTATGGCTACACCTTC. Translating gives CASSPSTGGNYGYTF. V is TRBV7-2 and J is TRBJ1-2; 10 bases map to TRBD1. The trim removed 5 bases at V and 2 bases at J, leaving 5 bases unmatched. The germline V gene encodes CDR1 SGHTA and CDR2 FQGNSA. The CDR3 runs 15 residues. Filled out from reference TRBV7-2 and TRBJ1-2, the complete variable domain reads GAGVSQSPSNKVTEKGKDVELRCDPISGHTALYWYRQSLGQGLEFLIYFQGNSAPDKSGLPSDRFSAERTGGSVSTLTIQRTQQEDSAVYLCASSPSTGGNYGYTFGSGTRLTVV.

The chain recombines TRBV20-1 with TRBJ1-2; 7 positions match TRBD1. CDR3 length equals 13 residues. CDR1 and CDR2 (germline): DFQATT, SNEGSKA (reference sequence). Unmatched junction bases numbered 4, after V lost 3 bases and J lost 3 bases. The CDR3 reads CSASDRVDYGYTF. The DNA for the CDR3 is TGCAGTGCTAGTGACAGGGTGGACTATGGCTACACCTTC.

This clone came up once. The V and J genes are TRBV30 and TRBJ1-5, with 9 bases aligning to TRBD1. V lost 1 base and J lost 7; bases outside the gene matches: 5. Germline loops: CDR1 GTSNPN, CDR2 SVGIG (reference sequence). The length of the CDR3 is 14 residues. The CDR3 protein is CAWSGGTGHQPQHF. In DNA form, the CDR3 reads TGTGCCTGGAGTGGAGGGACAGGGCACCAGCCCCAGCATTTT. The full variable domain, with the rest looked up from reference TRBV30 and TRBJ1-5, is SQTIHQWPATLVQPVGSPLSLECTVEGTSNPNLYWYRQAAGRGLQLLFYSVGIGQISSEVPQNLSASRPQDRQFILSSKKLLLSDSGFYLCAWSGGTGHQPQHFGDGTRLSIL.

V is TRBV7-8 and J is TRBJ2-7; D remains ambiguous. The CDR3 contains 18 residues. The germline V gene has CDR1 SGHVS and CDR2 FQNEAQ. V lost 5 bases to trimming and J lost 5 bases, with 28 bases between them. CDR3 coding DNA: TGTGCCAGCAGCGCACGACTCAATCGACAACGAGGCATCCACGAGCAGTACTTC. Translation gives CASSARLNRQRGIHEQYF.

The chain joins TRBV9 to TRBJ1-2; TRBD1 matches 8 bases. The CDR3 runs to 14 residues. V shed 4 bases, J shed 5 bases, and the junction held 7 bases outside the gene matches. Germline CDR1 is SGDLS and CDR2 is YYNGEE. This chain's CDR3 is CASSLNDRGYGYTF. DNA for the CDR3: TGTGCCAGCAGCCTGAATGACAGGGGTTATGGCTACACCTTC. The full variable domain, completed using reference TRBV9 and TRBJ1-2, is DSGVTQTPKHLITATGQRVTLRCSPRSGDLSVYWYQQSLDQGLQFLIQYYNGEERAKGNILERFSAQQFPDLHSELNLSSLELGDSALYFCASSLNDRGYGYTFGSGTRLTVV.

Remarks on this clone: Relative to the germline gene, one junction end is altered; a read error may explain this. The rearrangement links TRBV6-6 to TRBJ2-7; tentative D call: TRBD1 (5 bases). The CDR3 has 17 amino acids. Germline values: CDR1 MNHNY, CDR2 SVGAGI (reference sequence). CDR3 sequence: CAGSPVLGVGSSYEQYF. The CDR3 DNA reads TGTGCCGGCAGTCCCGTATTAGGGGTCGGCAGCTCCTACGAGCAGTACTTC.

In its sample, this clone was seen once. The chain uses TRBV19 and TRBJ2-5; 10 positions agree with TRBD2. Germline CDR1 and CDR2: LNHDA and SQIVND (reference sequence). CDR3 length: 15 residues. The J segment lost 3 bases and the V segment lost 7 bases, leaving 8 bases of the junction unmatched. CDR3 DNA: TGTGCCAGTACAGGTCTTGGACTAGCGGAAGAGACCCAGTACTTC. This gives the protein CASTGLGLAEETQYF.

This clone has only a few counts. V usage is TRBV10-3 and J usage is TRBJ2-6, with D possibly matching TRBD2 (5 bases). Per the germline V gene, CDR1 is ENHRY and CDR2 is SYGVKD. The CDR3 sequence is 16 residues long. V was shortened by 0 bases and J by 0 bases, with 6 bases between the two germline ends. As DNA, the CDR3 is TGTGCCATCAGTGAGTCCGGACTCTCTGGGGCCAACGTCCTGACTTTC. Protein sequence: CAISESGLSGANVLTF.

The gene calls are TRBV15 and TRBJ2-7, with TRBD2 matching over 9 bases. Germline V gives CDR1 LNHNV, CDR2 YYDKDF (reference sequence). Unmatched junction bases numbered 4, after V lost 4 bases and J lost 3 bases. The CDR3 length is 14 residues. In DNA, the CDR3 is TGTGCCACCAGCATAGGCGGGAGGGACTACGAGCAGTACTTC. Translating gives CATSIGGRDYEQYF.

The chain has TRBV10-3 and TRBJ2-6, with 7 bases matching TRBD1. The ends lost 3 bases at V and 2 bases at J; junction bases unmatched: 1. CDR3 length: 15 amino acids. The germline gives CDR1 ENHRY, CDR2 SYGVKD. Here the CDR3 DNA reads TGTGCCATCAGTGAAGGGACAGCTGGGGCCAACGTCCTGACTTTC. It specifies CAISEGTAGANVLTF.